Each of the 21 T cell receptor beta chains below was sequenced from the same sample in a study of cytomegalovirus exposure and HLA in healthy donors. The study ran its PCR with 60 Vbeta and 13 Jbeta primers. Using immunoSEQ multiplex PCR, the repertoire was profiled, and TCRdb retains in-frame clones only, with some absent. The repertoire has tens of thousands of clones, about four fifths of them found once; the top ten carry around an eighth. The sample was PBMCs. Receptor source: a male donor in good health and CMV-seropositive.

The chain combines TRBV6-6 with TRBJ2-7, with 8 bases fitting TRBD2. Per the germline V gene, CDR1 is MNHNY and CDR2 is SVGAGI (reference sequence). The length of the CDR3 is 15 residues. Trimming took 6 bases from V and 0 from J; bases not matched to a gene: 7. CDR3 residues: CASRRKRELSYEQYF. DNA for the CDR3: TGTGCCAGCAGACGAAAGCGGGAGCTCTCCTACGAGCAGTACTTC.

The chain uses TRBV4-1 and TRBJ1-5, with a weak D call TRBD1 (5 bases). Germline CDR1 is MGHRA and CDR2 is YSYEKL. Trimming removed 3 bases from V and 2 bases from J, with 14 bases in between. The CDR3 extends over 16 amino acids. The CDR3 loop reads CASSQLTGRGNQPQHF. The CDR3, as DNA: TGCGCCAGCAGCCAGTTAACAGGTAGGGGCAATCAGCCCCAGCATTTT.

The J gene is TRBJ1-5, the V gene TRBV19, with D possibly matching TRBD1 (5 bases). Trimming took 2 bases from V and 6 from J, leaving 11 bases between them. The germline V gene encodes CDR1 LNHDA and CDR2 SQIVND (reference sequence). The CDR3 totals 14 residues. In nucleotides, the CDR3 is TGTGCCAGTAGTATATCAGGGCTTGGTCAGCCCCAGCATTTT. Translation gives CASSISGLGQPQHF.

This clone appeared a few times. The V call is TRBV30, the J call TRBJ2-6, with 7 bases fitting TRBD2. Germline lookup yields CDR1 GTSNPN and CDR2 SVGIG (reference sequence). V lost 8 bases, J lost 0 bases, and 10 bases stayed unmatched. The CDR3 runs to 16 residues. CDR3 sequence (DNA): TGTGCCCGGACCGCCGGGGGGTTCTCTGGGGCCAACGTCCTGACTTTC. This sequence encodes CARTAGGFSGANVLTF.

The chain joins TRBV4-2 to TRBJ2-7; 11 bases line up with TRBD2. CDR1 LGHNA and CDR2 YNFKEQ come from the germline V gene. Losses at the gene ends were 3 bases for V and 3 bases for J; bases not matched to a gene: 4. The CDR3 runs to 15 residues. CDR3 sequence: CASSHTGTSGYEQYF. In DNA, the CDR3 is TGTGCCAGCAGCCATACGGGGACTAGCGGCTACGAGCAGTACTTC.

The chain is built from TRBV5-1 and TRBJ2-5; D is perhaps TRBD1 (6 bases). Trimming pared 0 bases from V and 5 bases from J, leaving 11 bases between. The germline V gene has CDR1 SGHRS and CDR2 YFSETQ. The CDR3 covers 14 residues. The CDR3 DNA reads as TGCGCCAGCAGCTTGGCAGGGGCTGAGGAGACCCAGTACTTC. This sequence encodes CASSLAGAEETQYF.

The gene calls are TRBV6-6 and TRBJ2-7, with D perhaps matching TRBD1 (6 bases). There are 15 residues in the CDR3. Germline V gene lookup returns CDR1 MNHNY and CDR2 SVGAGI (reference sequence). The germline V and J ends were trimmed by 5 bases and 3 bases, with 17 bases remaining between them. The CDR3 is CASSDMQGPRYEQYF. CDR3 bases: TGTGCCAGCAGTGACATGCAGGGGCCCCGCTACGAGCAGTACTTC.

The chain combines TRBV5-3 with TRBJ2-1; 10 bases align to TRBD1. TRBV5-3 carries the ORF label, with uncertain function. The CDR3 spans 15 residues. After removal of 4 bases from V and 7 bases from J, the junction contained 8 bases not matched to a gene. CDR3 loop: CARSPGDRGRNEQFF. CDR3 nucleotide sequence: TGTGCCAGAAGCCCCGGGGACAGGGGAAGAAATGAGCAGTTCTTC.

This clone was seen a handful of times. This chain uses TRBV5-1 with TRBJ2-5; TRBD2 matches 8 bases. Germline CDR1 and CDR2: SGHRS and YFSETQ. The CDR3 extends over 13 amino acids. Trimming removed 5 bases from V and 4 bases from J; junction bases left unmatched: 4. The CDR3 here is CASSLGGAETQYF. The DNA for the CDR3 is TGCGCCAGCAGTCTCGGGGGGGCAGAGACCCAGTACTTC.

The chain joins TRBV5-1 to TRBJ1-2, with D maybe TRBD1 (5 bases). Trimming cost V 3 bases and J 4 bases, with 13 bases left between them. The CDR3 runs to 14 residues. CDR1 SGHRS and CDR2 YFSETQ come from the germline V gene. CDR3 in amino acids: CASSSGQDTYGYTF. The CDR3 DNA reads as TGCGCCAGCAGCTCTGGGCAGGACACCTATGGCTACACCTTC.

The rearrangement links TRBV5-1 to TRBJ2-7; 9 bases are a match to TRBD2. This CDR3 is 15 amino acids long. With 0 bases clipped from V and 4 bases from J, the junction kept 5 bases outside the gene matches. Germline V gives CDR1 SGHRS, CDR2 YFSETQ. The CDR3 region has the DNA TGCGCCAGCAGCTTGGTGTCTAGCGGGGCTTACGAGCAGTACTTC. It is translated as CASSLVSSGAYEQYF.

The gene calls are TRBV6-1 and TRBJ2-1; D gene unclear. Germline V gives CDR1 MNHNS, CDR2 SASEGT. Trimming took 1 base from V and 2 from J, leaving 9 bases between them. CDR3 length: 15 amino acids. The CDR3 protein is CASSEGVSTYNEQFF. CDR3 DNA: TGTGCCAGCAGTGAAGGGGTTAGCACCTACAATGAGCAGTTCTTC.

This clone was seen a single time. The rearrangement links TRBV2 to TRBJ2-3, with TRBD2 matching over 10 bases. The CDR3 consists of 18 residues. Unmatched junction bases numbered 19, after V lost 10 bases and J lost 3 bases. The germline V gene encodes CDR1 SNHLY and CDR2 FYNNEI. CDR3 bases: TGTGCCAAGCAGCGAGCGGGAGGGGGAGTGGTAATTACAGATACGCAGTATTTT. Its translation is CAKQRAGGGVVITDTQYF.

The V gene is TRBV5-6, the J gene TRBJ1-6, with D tentatively TRBD1 (6 bases). The germline V and J ends were trimmed by 3 bases and 6 bases, with 19 bases remaining between them. The CDR3 contains 17 residues. CDR1 is SGHDT, CDR2 YYEEEE, per germline. CDR3 protein: CASSSVPTGQLNSPLHF. DNA of the CDR3: TGTGCCAGCAGCTCGGTCCCTACTGGACAGCTTAATTCACCCCTCCACTTT.

V is TRBV18 and J is TRBJ2-3, with TRBD2 matching 10 bases. This CDR3 has 17 residues. Germline V gene sequence: CDR1 KGHSH, CDR2 LQKENI. V was pared by 4 bases and J by 1 base, with 8 bases of the junction left unmatched. DNA of the CDR3: TGTGCCAGCTCACGGTCAGAGCGGGGGGGCCGCACAGATACGCAGTATTTT. It specifies CASSRSERGGRTDTQYF.

There are a few counts of this clone. The chain employs TRBV7-9 and TRBJ2-2; 7 bases align to TRBD2. There are 13 residues in the CDR3. Losses at the gene ends were 4 bases for V and 6 bases for J; bases not matched to a gene: 2. Germline CDR1 is SEHNR and CDR2 is FQNEAQ (reference sequence). CDR3 coding DNA: TGTGCCAGCAGCTCTAGCGGACCCGGGGAGCTGTTTTTT. This sequence encodes CASSSSGPGELFF. Full variable domain (remainder filled in from reference TRBV7-9 and TRBJ2-2): DTGVSQNPRHKITKRGQNVTFRCDPISEHNRLYWYRQTLGQGPEFLTYFQNEAQLEKSRLLSDRFSAERPKGSFSTLEIQRTEQGDSAMYLCASSSSGPGELFFGEGSRLTVL.

This sequence joins TRBV5-4 and TRBJ2-7; possible D gene TRBD2, 5 bases. There are 13 residues in the CDR3. Germline values: CDR1 SGHNT, CDR2 YYREEE (reference sequence). V was cut by 2 bases and J by 2 bases, with 8 bases left in between. This chain's CDR3 is CASSFDGTYEQYF. The CDR3 region has the DNA TGTGCCAGCAGCTTCGACGGGACCTACGAGCAGTACTTC.

The sample holds one count of this clone. The chain uses TRBV7-9 and TRBJ2-3, with D perhaps TRBD2 (6 bases). The CDR3 loop spans 17 amino acids. Germline V lookup: CDR1 SEHNR, CDR2 FQNEAQ (reference sequence). V lost 5 bases to trimming and J lost 0 bases, with 18 bases between them. The CDR3 coding sequence is TGTGCCAGCAGCCCGCGCAGGAGCGGGCCTAGCACAGATACGCAGTATTTT. As protein: CASSPRRSGPSTDTQYF.

The chain combines TRBV5-4 with TRBJ1-2; D not resolved. Trimming took off 1 base at V and 4 bases at J, with 8 bases between the two ends. The CDR3 consists of 13 residues. Looked up from germline, CDR1 is SGHNT and CDR2 is YYREEE (reference sequence). CDR3 residues: CASSLSAIYGYTF. As DNA, the CDR3 is TGTGCCAGCAGCTTGTCAGCGATCTATGGCTACACCTTC.

The rearrangement uses TRBV30 and TRBJ1-5; TRBD1 agrees at 9 bases. J was trimmed by 4 bases and V by 0 bases; bases with no gene match: 1. There are 14 residues in the CDR3. The germline V gene has CDR1 GTSNPN and CDR2 SVGIG (reference sequence). CDR3 in DNA: TGTGCCTGGAGTGTCGGGACAGGGAATCAGCCCCAGCATTTT. Amino acid sequence: CAWSVGTGNQPQHF.

V and J are TRBV18 and TRBJ1-2; TRBD1 aligns across 7 bases. This CDR3 is 14 amino acids long. Germline lookup yields CDR1 KGHSH and CDR2 LQKENI. The V and J ends lost 3 bases and 4 bases, in that order; junction bases with no gene match: 5. The CDR3 DNA follows: TGTGCCAGCTCACCCTCGGGACAGACCTATGGCTACACCTTC. Its protein is CASSPSGQTYGYTF.